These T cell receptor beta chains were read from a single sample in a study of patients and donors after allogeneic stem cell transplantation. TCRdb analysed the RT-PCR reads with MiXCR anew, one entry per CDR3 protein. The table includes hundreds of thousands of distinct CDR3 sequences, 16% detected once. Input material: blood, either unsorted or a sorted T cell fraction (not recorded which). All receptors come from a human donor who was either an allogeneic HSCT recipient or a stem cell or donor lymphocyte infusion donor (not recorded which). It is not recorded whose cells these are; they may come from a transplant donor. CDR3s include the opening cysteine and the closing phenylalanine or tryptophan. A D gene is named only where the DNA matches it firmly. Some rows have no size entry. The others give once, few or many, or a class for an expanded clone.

CASSLKGPNGDEQFF	TGCGCCAGCAGCTTGAAAGGGCCCAATGGGGATGAGCAGTTCTTC	TRBV5-1	TRBJ2-1	many	.
CASSSAGLAGITGELFF	TGTGCCAGCAGCTCCGCGGGGCTAGCGGGGATCACCGGGGAGCTGTTTTTT	TRBV7-9	TRBJ2-2	few	TRBD2
CASSLSPPGRMNTEAFF	TGCGCCAGCAGCCTCAGTCCCCCCGGGAGGATGAACACTGAAGCTTTCTTT	TRBV5-1	TRBJ1-1	.	.
CASSNPGREAFF	TGTGCCAGCAGCAATCCGGGCCGAGAAGCTTTCTTT	TRBV7-9	TRBJ1-1	.	.
CASSRAGDTQYF	TGTGCCAGCAGCCGGGCGGGGGATACGCAGTATTTT	TRBV12-3/TRBV12-4	TRBJ2-3	.	.
CASSPSRLATDTQYF	TGTGCCAGCAGCCCGTCGCGACTAGCGACAGATACGCAGTATTTT	TRBV4-2	TRBJ2-3	.	TRBD2
CASSFEGNYNSPLHF	TGTGCCAGCAGTTTCGAGGGTAACTATAATTCACCCCTCCACTTT	TRBV27	TRBJ1-6	few	.
CASSQDLVYTSNQPQHF	TGCGCCAGCAGCCAAGATCTGGTCTATACGAGCAATCAGCCCCAGCATTTT	TRBV4-3	TRBJ1-5	few	.
CASRLTSGRTETQYF	TGTGCCAGCAGGTTAACTAGCGGGAGGACAGAGACCCAGTACTTC	TRBV7-3	TRBJ2-5	few	TRBD2
CASSLPGGGVLGYTF	TGTGCCAGCAGCTTACCCGGGGGAGGGGTTCTTGGCTACACCTTC	TRBV7-9	TRBJ1-2	few	.
CASSRRQGSTGELFF	TGTGCCAGCAGCAGAAGACAGGGCTCCACCGGGGAGCTGTTTTTT	TRBV6-2/TRBV6-3	TRBJ2-2	few	TRBD1
CASSDRTGANSPLHF	TGTGCCAGCAGTGATAGGACAGGGGCAAATTCACCCCTCCACTTT	TRBV6-1	TRBJ1-6	.	TRBD1
CASSQDWQGTYEQYF	TGTGCCAGCAGCCAAGATTGGCAGGGGACCTACGAGCAGTACTTC	TRBV4-2	TRBJ2-7	many	.
CASTLGQEAFF	TGTGCCAGCACCTTGGGACAGGAAGCTTTCTTT	TRBV6-5	TRBJ1-1	.	TRBD1
CASSLAGDRTLYEQYF	TGTGCCAGCAGCCTAGCGGGGGACAGGACCCTCTACGAGCAGTACTTC	TRBV7-3	TRBJ2-7	few	TRBD2
CASSPGRGSGKDTQYF	TGTGCCAGCAGCCCCGGCAGGGGTAGCGGGAAAGATACGCAGTATTTT	TRBV7-9	TRBJ2-3	.	TRBD2
CASSRGEDNEQFF	TGCGCCAGCAGCAGGGGGGAAGACAATGAGCAGTTCTTC	TRBV5-1	TRBJ2-1	many	.
CASSLVQATEAFF	TGTGCCAGCAGCTTAGTCCAGGCCACTGAAGCTTTCTTT	TRBV5-6	TRBJ1-1	few	.
CASSPTATGELFF	TGTGCCAGCTCACCGACAGCTACCGGGGAGCTGTTTTTT	TRBV18	TRBJ2-2	.	.
CASTVYPETQYF	TGTGCCAGCACCGTTTACCCAGAGACCCAGTACTTC	TRBV14	TRBJ2-5	.	.
CSATSPSGGRTDTQYF	TGCAGTGCTACTTCCCCTAGCGGAGGACGCACAGATACGCAGTATTTT	TRBV20-1	TRBJ2-3	.	TRBD2
CASSSQGGRTGELFF	TGTGCCAGCAGTTCACAAGGGGGGAGAACCGGGGAGCTGTTTTTT	TRBV6-5	TRBJ2-2	.	.
CASSTGGRYEQYF	TGTGCCAGCAGCACAGGGGGGAGATACGAGCAGTACTTC	TRBV12-3/TRBV12-4	TRBJ2-7	.	TRBD1
CASSSPGQGMYEQYF	TGTGCCAGCAGTTCTCCGGGACAGGGAATGTACGAGCAGTACTTC	TRBV7-9	TRBJ2-7	.	TRBD1
CATSDMDRGRGETQYF	TGTGCCACCAGTGACATGGACAGGGGGCGCGGCGAGACCCAGTACTTC	TRBV24-1	TRBJ2-5	.	TRBD1
CSALPGLAEDYEQYF	TGCAGTGCGCTTCCGGGACTAGCGGAAGACTACGAACAGTACTTC	TRBV20-1	TRBJ2-7	.	TRBD2
CASSLSGSGIYNEQFF	TGTGCCAGCAGTTTAAGTGGTAGCGGGATATACAATGAGCAGTTCTTC	TRBV12-3/TRBV12-4	TRBJ2-1	many	TRBD2
CASKYRGPSNQPQHF	TGTGCCAGCAAATACAGGGGGCCCAGCAATCAGCCCCAGCATTTT	TRBV6-2/TRBV6-3	TRBJ1-5	few	TRBD1
CASSDPSSAYEQYF	TGTGCCAGCAGCGACCCTTCCAGCGCCTACGAGCAGTACTTC	TRBV9	TRBJ2-7	few	.
CASSPVGNTEAFF	TGTGCCAGCTCACCCGTGGGGAACACTGAAGCTTTCTTT	TRBV18	TRBJ1-1	.	.
CASSLFFPQEAYTF	TGTGCCAGCAGTTTATTCTTCCCACAGGAGGCCTACACCTTC	TRBV27	TRBJ1-2	few	.
CASTRGNTEAFF	TGCGCCAGCACTAGGGGTAACACTGAAGCTTTCTTT	TRBV5-1	TRBJ1-1	many	.
CSALHTTTSGAYNEQFF	TGCAGTGCTCTCCACACCACTACTAGCGGGGCCTACAATGAGCAGTTCTTC	TRBV20-1	TRBJ2-1	few	TRBD2
CASSPHQTGAYEQYF	TGTGCCAGCAGCCCCCACCAGACAGGGGCCTACGAGCAGTACTTC	TRBV7-7	TRBJ2-7	few	TRBD1
CASSLRLAGGRNQETQYF	TGTGCCAGCAGTTTACGACTAGCGGGGGGGCGTAACCAAGAGACCCAGTACTTC	TRBV12-3/TRBV12-4	TRBJ2-5	.	TRBD2
CASSRQGKSFNQPQHF	TGTGCCAGCAGCAGACAGGGGAAGAGTTTCAATCAGCCCCAGCATTTT	TRBV12-3/TRBV12-4	TRBJ1-5	.	TRBD1
CASSYSKAPLAGYTF	TGTGCCAGCAGTTACTCGAAAGCCCCTCTAGCAGGCTACACCTTC	TRBV6-5	TRBJ1-2	few	.
CASSLNGKGWYGYTF	TGTGCCAGCAGTTTAAACGGGAAGGGGTGGTATGGCTACACCTTC	TRBV12-3/TRBV12-4	TRBJ1-2	.	.
CASSQSIGPTDTQYF	TGCGCCAGCAGCCAATCGATCGGGCCCACAGATACGCAGTATTTT	TRBV4-3	TRBJ2-3	.	.
CASSPADRHNYGYTF	TGTGCCAGCAGCCCAGCCGACAGGCACAACTATGGCTACACCTTC	TRBV6-2/TRBV6-3	TRBJ1-2	.	.
CSASEAGGGFF	TGCAGTGCTAGCGAGGCGGGCGGTGGGTTCTTC	TRBV20-1	TRBJ2-1	.	.
CASSWSGISYEQYF	TGTGCCAGCAGTTGGAGCGGGATTTCCTACGAGCAGTACTTC	TRBV12-3/TRBV12-4	TRBJ2-7	few	TRBD2